What follows describes a single T cell receptor (beta chain). This specimen comes from a study of blood T cell repertoires in COVID-19. Germline-derived CDR1 and CDR2 are SGHRS and YFSETQ. The V segment lost 2 bases and the J segment 4 bases; nucleotides outside the gene matches: 14. This CDR3 is 17 amino acids long. TCRdb keeps only in-frame clones here, not all; method: immunoSEQ multiplex PCR. The sample records about 110,000 clones, less than 80% being singletons. Sequenced sample: peripheral blood. The chain has TRBV5-1 and TRBJ2-7; 8 bases map to TRBD1. The sequence came from a man older than 75 with COVID-19, enrolled during active disease. CDR3 in amino acids: CASSLINRGTNRYEQYF. DNA for the CDR3: TGCGCCAGCAGCTTAATTAACAGGGGGACAAATCGGTACGAGCAGTACTTC.